This T cell receptor (beta chain) was profiled in a study of cytomegalovirus exposure and HLA in healthy donors. Deletions cut 4 bases from V and 6 bases from J, with 20 bases between. Per the germline V gene, CDR1 is SGHRS and CDR2 is YFSETQ. The CDR3 contains 16 residues. This clone appeared a few times. The antigen is unknown. Study conclusions and caveats: Presence/absence analyses assumed roughly uniform sequencing depth across donors.

13 Jbeta primers and 60 Vbeta primers were used for the PCR. Assay: immunoSEQ multiplex PCR; the TCRdb copy retains only in-frame clones and omits some. The sample lists fewer than 130,000 clones, roughly 69% occurring once. Sequenced: PBMCs. This chain connects TRBV5-1 to TRBJ2-1; a possible D gene is TRBD2 (5 bases). This TCR was recovered from a man between 25 and 39 years old in good health and CMV-seropositive. As DNA, the CDR3 is TGCGCCAGCAGCCCACGGGGTCGGGGTTTAGGCAATGAGCAGTTCTTC. Translation: CASSPRGRGLGNEQFF.